These 15 T cell receptor beta chains share one sample of origin, sequenced in a study of a mutant IDH1 vaccine in newly diagnosed glioma. Time point specified: week 35, safety follow-up. In the vaccine, a single dose held 300 ug of the mutant IDH1 20-mer peptide, along with topical imiquimod. Clones were read by immunoSEQ multiplex PCR, and TCRdb kept only the in-frame ones, dropping some. This sample yields about 56,000 clones, of which less than 90% are seen a single time; about 1.6% belongs to the top ten. Their antigens are not known. The material sequenced was PBMCs, taken from a glioma patient whose treatment included an IDH1 peptide vaccine. The receptors come from a man between 35 and 55 years old with glioma.

The V gene is TRBV10-3, the J gene TRBJ2-3, with 8 nucleotides matching TRBD2. CDR3 size: 15 residues. The germline CDR1 and CDR2 sequences are ENHRY and SYGVKD. The V and J ends lost 3 bases and 2 bases, in that order; junction bases with no gene match: 4. The chain's CDR3 is CAISDGGRFTDTQYF. The CDR3 DNA sequence: TGTGCCATCAGTGATGGCGGGAGGTTCACAGATACGCAGTATTTT.

The gene calls are TRBV6-6 and TRBJ1-5; a weak D match, TRBD1 (6 bases). The germline CDR1 and CDR2 sequences are MNHNY and SVGAGI (reference sequence). There are 15 residues in the CDR3. Trimming took 2 bases from V and 2 from J, leaving 10 bases between them. Here the CDR3 reads CASSYQGQGNQPQHF. DNA for the CDR3: TGTGCCAGCAGTTACCAGGGGCAAGGCAATCAGCCCCAGCATTTT.

In this sample, this clone turned up a few times. The chain couples TRBV7-2 to TRBJ2-7; TRBD2 is a possible D gene (5 bases). The V gene's germline CDR1 is SGHTA and CDR2 FQGNSA. There are 16 residues in the CDR3. Trimming removed 1 base from V and 5 bases from J, with 18 bases in between. The CDR3 nucleotides read TGTGCCAGCAGCTTAGTGTCGGATAGCGATTGGAACGAGCAGTACTTC. The encoded protein is CASSLVSDSDWNEQYF.

V gene TRBV6-5 combines with J gene TRBJ1-2, with D hard to call. The V end lost 6 bases, the J end lost 8 bases, and 13 bases lay between the germline ends. The CDR3 runs 12 residues. The germline V gene has CDR1 MNHEY and CDR2 SVGAGI. CDR3 residues: CASSPTGRGYTF. In DNA form, the CDR3 reads TGTGCCAGCAGCCCCACGGGCAGAGGCTACACCTTC.

The gene calls are TRBV29-1 and TRBJ2-3, with TRBD2 identical over 10 bases. There are 14 residues in the CDR3. The germline CDR1 and CDR2 sequences are SQVTM and ANQGSEA. V lost 8 bases and J lost 5; bases outside the gene matches: 10. This CDR3 is CSLRGAGGGDTQYF. CDR3 nucleotides: TGCAGCCTGAGGGGAGCGGGAGGGGGAGATACGCAGTATTTT.

The chain has TRBV7-2 and TRBJ2-5, with no clear D. Germline lookup yields CDR1 SGHTA and CDR2 FQGNSA. The CDR3 sequence is 14 residues long. The ends were cut back, 5 bases at V and 5 bases at J, with 15 bases in the middle. The DNA of the CDR3 is TGTGCCAGCAGCCCTGGAGCTCCCGGGGAGACCCAGTACTTC. It translates to CASSPGAPGETQYF.

With regard to this clone: One junction end does not reproduce the germline sequence, and a read error may be involved. The J gene is TRBJ1-2, the V gene TRBV18, with D unresolved. Germline lookup yields CDR1 KGHSH and CDR2 LQKENI. The CDR3 runs 13 residues. DNA of the CDR3: TGTGCCAGCTCATCACCTGTGGGGTATGGCTACACCTTC. Encoded protein: CASSSPVGYGYTF. Drawing the rest from reference TRBV18 and TRBJ1-2, the complete variable domain is NAGVMQNPRHLVRRRGQEARLRCSPMKGHSHVYWYRQLPEEGLKFMVYLQKENIIDESGMPKERFSAEFPKEGPSILRIQQVVRGDSAAYFCASSSPVGYGYTFGSGTRLTVV.

The V call is TRBV6-6, the J call TRBJ2-5; a weak D match, TRBD2 (7 bases). In germline, CDR1 is MNHNY, CDR2 SVGAGI (reference sequence). This CDR3 contains 14 residues. V lost 2 bases, J lost 5 bases, and 12 bases lay in between. The CDR3 loop is CASSYEGGGETQYF. The CDR3 DNA sequence: TGTGCCAGCAGTTACGAGGGAGGGGGGGAGACCCAGTACTTC.

This sequence joins TRBV14 and TRBJ2-1; 10 bases fit TRBD2. V lost 0 bases to trimming and J lost 6 bases; unmatched junction nucleotides: 8. CDR1 is SGHDN and CDR2 is FVKESK in the germline V gene. This CDR3 region has 17 residues. The CDR3 is CASSQEVLAGVANEQFF. The CDR3 nucleotides are TGTGCCAGCAGCCAAGAGGTGCTAGCGGGAGTCGCCAATGAGCAGTTCTTC.

This clone was picked up one time. The CDR3 sequence: CASNKQGVKGEAFF. The CDR3 region has the DNA TGTGCCAGCAACAAACAGGGGGTGAAGGGTGAAGCTTTCTTT. This chain uses TRBV6-6 with TRBJ1-1; the match to TRBD1 covers 8 bases. CDR3 length: 14 amino acids. Trimming cost V 7 bases and J 7 bases; bases outside gene matches: 11. Germline lookup yields CDR1 MNHNY and CDR2 SVGAGI (reference sequence).

This clone has more than one count but fewer than ten. The rearrangement links TRBV6-5 to TRBJ2-5; D gene uncertain. Per the germline V gene, CDR1 is MNHEY and CDR2 is SVGAGI. Trimming left V 7 bases short and J 1 base short, with 10 bases between. This CDR3 has 13 residues. CDR3 DNA: TGTGCCAGCAACAGCCAGCCCCAAGAGACCCAGTACTTC. Amino acid sequence: CASNSQPQETQYF.

V and J are TRBV19 and TRBJ2-3; 7 bases map to TRBD1. Looked up from germline, CDR1 is LNHDA and CDR2 is SQIVND (reference sequence). V trimming: 3 bases; J trimming: 1 base; junction bases outside the gene matches: 7. The CDR3 has 16 residues. The CDR3, as DNA: TGTGCCAGTAGTATGATAGTGGGACAGCGCACAGATACGCAGTATTTT. This sequence encodes CASSMIVGQRTDTQYF.

The chain combines TRBV5-1 with TRBJ2-1; D perhaps matches TRBD2 (6 bases). The germline V gene has CDR1 SGHRS and CDR2 YFSETQ. Trimming took 4 bases from V and 7 from J, leaving 21 bases between them. CDR3 length: 16 amino acids. CDR3 bases: TGCGCCAGCAGCACTCTAGAGACGTACGGGGGAAATGAGCAGTTCTTC. Residues: CASSTLETYGGNEQFF.

The gene calls are TRBV19 and TRBJ2-2; D possibly corresponds to TRBD1 (7 bases). The germline gives CDR1 LNHDA, CDR2 SQIVND (reference sequence). Trimming shortened V by 7 bases and J by 6 bases, and 12 bases separated the two germline ends. The CDR3 sequence is 13 residues long. The CDR3 reads CASIGGGAGELFF. The CDR3 region has the DNA TGTGCCAGTATAGGGGGCGGGGCCGGGGAGCTGTTTTTT.

This sequence joins TRBV7-2 and TRBJ2-7; 10 positions match TRBD2. The CDR3 loop spans 14 amino acids. Germline V gene lookup returns CDR1 SGHTA and CDR2 FQGNSA. The V and J ends lost 3 bases and 2 bases, in that order; junction bases with no gene match: 1. The CDR3 region has the DNA TGTGCCAGCAGCTTCCTAGCGGGGGCCTACGAGCAGTACTTC. Translating gives CASSFLAGAYEQYF. Combining the CDR3 with reference TRBV7-2 and TRBJ2-7 gives the whole variable domain GAGVSQSPSNKVTEKGKDVELRCDPISGHTALYWYRQSLGQGLEFLIYFQGNSAPDKSGLPSDRFSAERTGGSVSTLTIQRTQQEDSAVYLCASSFLAGAYEQYFGPGTRLTVT.